The 18 T cell receptor beta chains reported below all come from one sample, sequenced in a study of T cell responses to AZD1222 COVID-19 vaccine. Only in-frame clones appear in the TCRdb table, and some are missing; sequencing was by immunoSEQ multiplex PCR. The sample contains 80,000 to 95,000 clones, about nine tenths of which appear only once. The sample here was peripheral blood, taken 28 days after the second AZD1222 dose. These receptors were taken from an adult who received the AZD1222 COVID-19 vaccine.

This chain links TRBV28 with TRBJ1-2, with a possible D match to TRBD1 (5 bases). The CDR3 is 13 amino acids. The V and J ends lost 6 bases and 0 bases respectively, with 8 bases between them. Germline CDR1 MDHEN, CDR2 SYDVKM. The CDR3 loop reads CASRLTANYGYTF. CDR3 sequence (DNA): TGTGCCAGCAGGCTGACAGCTAACTATGGCTACACCTTC.

This chain links TRBV5-1 with TRBJ2-7, with D uncertain. Trimming stripped 0 bases from V and 3 bases from J, with 19 bases between. This CDR3 has 17 residues. From germline, CDR1 is SGHRS and CDR2 YFSETQ. CDR3 nucleotides: TGCGCCAGCAGCTTGGCCCAGGCACTCCGGTTATACTACGAGCAGTACTTC. Protein sequence: CASSLAQALRLYYEQYF.

The chain has TRBV23-1 and TRBJ1-2; D is unclear. TRBV23-1 is filed as an ORF, its function uncertain. This CDR3 spans 12 amino acids. V was cut by 11 bases and J by 0 bases, with 10 bases left in between. The CDR3 DNA follows: TGCGCCCCAAGGAGGTCTAACTATGGCTACACCTTC. Protein: CAPRRSNYGYTF.

The rearrangement uses TRBV5-1 and TRBJ2-7, with TRBD1 as a possible D gene (6 bases). The CDR3 is 14 amino acids. V lost 5 bases and J 2 bases, leaving 14 bases between the germline ends. Germline CDR1 and CDR2: SGHRS and YFSETQ. CDR3 coding DNA: TGCGCCAGCAGTCTCGGACAGCCTACCTACGAGCAGTACTTC. Its protein product is CASSLGQPTYEQYF.

The CDR3 protein is CASMNPQGYTF. As DNA, the CDR3 is TGTGCCAGCATGAACCCTCAGGGCTACACCTTC. V gene TRBV9 combines with J gene TRBJ1-2, with D unresolved. This CDR3 has 11 amino acids. Between the trimmed V and J ends, which lost 6 bases and 8 bases, there was a span of 11 bases. Per germline, CDR1 SGDLS and CDR2 YYNGEE.

The gene calls are TRBV28 and TRBJ1-1, with D possibly TRBD1 on 5 matching bases. Between the trimmed V and J ends, which lost 3 bases and 4 bases, there was a span of 12 bases. The germline CDR1 and CDR2 sequences are MDHEN and SYDVKM. The length of the CDR3 is 14 residues. CDR3 in DNA: TGTGCCAGCAGTTTTTGGGACTTTGGCACTGAAGCTTTCTTT. Residues: CASSFWDFGTEAFF.

This clone has just one count. J is TRBJ1-1 and V is TRBV6-2 or TRBV6-3; 7 bases map to TRBD1. The CDR3 runs 20 residues. The V segment lost 0 bases and the J segment 1 base; nucleotides outside the gene matches: 17. CDR1 is MNHEY and CDR2 is SVGEGT in the germline V gene. CDR3: CASSYSMRQGGWYGNTEAFF. CDR3 nucleotides: TGTGCCAGCAGTTACTCGATGCGACAGGGTGGATGGTATGGGAACACTGAAGCTTTCTTT.

This chain joins TRBV7-2 and TRBJ1-2; D is undetermined. Germline V CDR1 and CDR2: SGHTA, FQGNSA. Trimming cost V 5 bases and J 5 bases, with 6 bases left between them. This CDR3 contains 11 residues. DNA for the CDR3: TGTGCCAGCAGCGCAGGTTATGGCTACACCTTC. This sequence encodes CASSAGYGYTF. The full variable domain, completed using reference TRBV7-2 and TRBJ1-2, is GAGVSQSPSNKVTEKGKDVELRCDPISGHTALYWYRQSLGQGLEFLIYFQGNSAPDKSGLPSDRFSAERTGGSVSTLTIQRTQQEDSAVYLCASSAGYGYTFGSGTRLTVV.

The V and J genes are TRBV7-9 and TRBJ1-1; D unclear. This CDR3 is 13 amino acids long. Trimming pared 1 base from V and 5 bases from J, leaving 8 bases between. Germline V lookup: CDR1 SEHNR, CDR2 FQNEAQ (reference sequence). In nucleotides, the CDR3 is TGTGCCAGCAGCTTAGACCCACTGACTGAAGCTTTCTTT. Protein product: CASSLDPLTEAFF.

The CDR3 sequence: CASRVTGMNTEAFF. CDR3 bases: TGTGCCAGTAGGGTGACAGGGATGAACACTGAAGCTTTCTTT. J is TRBJ1-1 and V is TRBV19; 7 bases map to TRBD1. Looked up from germline, CDR1 is LNHDA and CDR2 is SQIVND (reference sequence). V trimming: 6 bases; J trimming: 0 bases; junction bases outside the gene matches: 4. This CDR3 is built from 14 residues.

This clone appeared a few times. J is TRBJ1-4 and V is TRBV19; a weak D match, TRBD1 (5 bases). Germline V gene data show CDR1 as LNHDA and CDR2 as SQIVND (reference sequence). The CDR3 contains 13 residues. V was shortened by 9 bases and J by 5 bases, with 13 bases between the two germline ends. This CDR3 is CARTRNRNEKLFF. The CDR3 bases are TGTGCCAGAACCCGAAACAGGAATGAAAAACTGTTTTTT.

V and J are TRBV6-1 and TRBJ1-5; tentative D call: TRBD1 (5 bases). The V gene lost 1 base and the J gene lost 4 bases, with 14 bases spanning the gap. The CDR3 is 16 residues long. Germline V gene sequence: CDR1 MNHNS, CDR2 SASEGT. This CDR3 is CASSEDKGRGNQPQHF. CDR3 bases: TGTGCCAGCAGTGAAGATAAGGGGCGCGGGAATCAGCCCCAGCATTTT.

V and J are TRBV19 and TRBJ1-4, with D unclear. The germline V gene has CDR1 LNHDA and CDR2 SQIVND (reference sequence). This CDR3 comprises 13 residues. The V end lost 5 bases, the J end lost 0 bases, and 4 bases lay between the germline ends. The CDR3 spells CASSGSTNEKLFF. The DNA for the CDR3 is TGTGCCAGTAGTGGGTCAACTAATGAAAAACTGTTTTTT.

This clone was observed once. V and J are TRBV7-9 and TRBJ2-7, with D perhaps matching TRBD2 (5 bases). V lost 3 bases to trimming and J lost 3 bases, with 12 bases between them. CDR3 length: 14 residues. Germline assignment: CDR1 SEHNR and CDR2 FQNEAQ (reference sequence). This CDR3 reads CASSFGSGLYEQYF. Here the CDR3 DNA reads TGTGCCAGCAGCTTTGGTTCAGGACTCTACGAGCAGTACTTC.

The chain joins TRBV4-3 to TRBJ1-1; possible D gene TRBD1, 6 bases. Germline V gene lookup returns CDR1 LGHNA and CDR2 YSLEER. The V gene lost 1 base and the J gene lost 4 bases, with 10 bases spanning the gap. There are 14 residues in the CDR3. The DNA of the CDR3 is TGCGCCAGCAGCCAAGGGAGCAGGGGCACTGAAGCTTTCTTT. Its translation is CASSQGSRGTEAFF.

The CDR3 DNA reads TGTGCCAGCACCGGATGGGGGGGACAGTGGTACGAGCAGTACTTC. Protein sequence: CASTGWGGQWYEQYF. The gene calls are TRBV28 and TRBJ2-7; D is tentatively TRBD1 or TRBD2 (7 bases each). This CDR3 spans 15 amino acids. V lost 7 bases and J lost 4, with 20 bases in between. From germline, CDR1 is MDHEN and CDR2 SYDVKM.

The chain combines TRBV6-5 with TRBJ1-1; D is undetermined. Germline CDR1 reads MNHEY; CDR2 reads SVGAGI. The CDR3 has 15 residues. Between the trimmed V and J ends, which lost 0 bases and 0 bases, there was a span of 8 bases. The DNA of the CDR3 is TGTGCCAGCAGTTACTCGAGATGGCTGAACACTGAAGCTTTCTTT. This encodes CASSYSRWLNTEAFF.

V gene TRBV2 combines with J gene TRBJ1-3; no definite D call. This CDR3 has 13 amino acids. The germline CDR1 and CDR2 sequences are SNHLY and FYNNEI. V dropped 6 bases and J dropped 6 bases, with 12 bases sitting between them. The CDR3: CASSPPPQNTIYF. Written as DNA, the CDR3 is TGTGCCAGCAGCCCCCCTCCCCAAAACACCATATATTTT.